Listed below are T cell receptor beta chains from one sample, sequenced in a study of T cell responses to AZD1222 COVID-19 vaccine. Sequencing was performed with immunoSEQ multiplex PCR; in TCRdb, only in-frame clones are kept and a portion is missing. In the table there are over 85,000 clones, roughly 92% of which are singletons. This specimen consisted of peripheral blood, obtained 28 days after the second AZD1222 dose. The receptors originated from an adult who received the AZD1222 COVID-19 vaccine. CDR3s include the opening cysteine and the closing phenylalanine or tryptophan.

>TRBV20-1|TRBJ2-2
CSASDPLGTGELFF
>TRBV4-3|TRBJ1-2
CASSPRQGNVYGYTF
>TRBV7-2|TRBJ2-7
CASSLGGRGRGQYF
>TRBV6-5|TRBJ2-1
CASRGRGGPVNEQFF
>TRBV12-3/TRBV12-4|TRBJ1-5
CATSGVNQPQHF
>TRBV2|TRBJ2-7
CASRNRGTNYEQYF
>TRBV5-5|TRBJ2-4
CASRHLGGARGKNIQYF
>TRBV7-9|TRBJ2-7
CASSPRDYPRPYEQYF
>TRBV7-9|TRBJ2-1
CASSIPGHNEQFF
>TRBV6-6|TRBJ2-7
CASSYDPGTAYEQYF
>TRBV6-4|TRBJ2-2
CASSETGLDTGELFF
>TRBV5-1|TRBJ2-7
CASSFSLGYEQYF